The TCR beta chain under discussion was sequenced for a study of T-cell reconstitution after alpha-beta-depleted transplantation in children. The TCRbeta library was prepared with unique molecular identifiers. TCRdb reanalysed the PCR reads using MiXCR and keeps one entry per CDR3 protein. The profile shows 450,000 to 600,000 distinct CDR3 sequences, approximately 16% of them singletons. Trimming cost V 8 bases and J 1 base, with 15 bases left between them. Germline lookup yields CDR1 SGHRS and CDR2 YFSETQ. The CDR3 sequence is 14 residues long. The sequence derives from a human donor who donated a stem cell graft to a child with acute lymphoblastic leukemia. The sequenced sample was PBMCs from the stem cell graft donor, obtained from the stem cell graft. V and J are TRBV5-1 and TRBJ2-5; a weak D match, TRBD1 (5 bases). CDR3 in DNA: TGCGCCAGTAGATCGTCAGGGCTCCAAGAGACCCAGTACTTC. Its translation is CASRSSGLQETQYF.